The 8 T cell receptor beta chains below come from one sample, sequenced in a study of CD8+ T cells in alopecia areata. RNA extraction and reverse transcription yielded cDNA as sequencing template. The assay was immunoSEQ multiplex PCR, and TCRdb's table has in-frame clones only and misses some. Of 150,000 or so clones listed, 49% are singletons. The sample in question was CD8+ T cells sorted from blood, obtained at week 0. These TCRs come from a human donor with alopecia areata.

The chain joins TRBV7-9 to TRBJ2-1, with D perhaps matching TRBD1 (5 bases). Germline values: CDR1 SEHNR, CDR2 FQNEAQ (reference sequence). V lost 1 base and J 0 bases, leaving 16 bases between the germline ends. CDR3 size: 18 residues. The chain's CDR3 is CASSLGVFGAGSYNEQFF. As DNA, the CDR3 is TGTGCCAGCAGCTTAGGGGTGTTTGGGGCTGGCTCCTACAATGAGCAGTTCTTC.

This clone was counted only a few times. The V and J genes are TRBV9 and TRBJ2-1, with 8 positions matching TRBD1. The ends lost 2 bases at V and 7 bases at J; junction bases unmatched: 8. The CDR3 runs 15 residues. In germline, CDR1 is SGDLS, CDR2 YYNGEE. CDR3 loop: CASSVRTGKKNEQFF. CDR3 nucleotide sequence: TGTGCCAGCAGCGTCCGGACAGGGAAGAAAAATGAGCAGTTCTTC.

CDR3 sequence: CASSEGIPQTNEKLFF. CDR3 DNA: TGTGCCAGCAGTGAAGGCATACCTCAAACTAATGAAAAACTGTTTTTT. The chain uses TRBV6-1 and TRBJ1-4; D gene uncertain. V was shortened by 1 base and J by 1 base, with 10 bases between the two germline ends. This CDR3 spans 16 amino acids. Looked up from germline, CDR1 is MNHNS and CDR2 is SASEGT.

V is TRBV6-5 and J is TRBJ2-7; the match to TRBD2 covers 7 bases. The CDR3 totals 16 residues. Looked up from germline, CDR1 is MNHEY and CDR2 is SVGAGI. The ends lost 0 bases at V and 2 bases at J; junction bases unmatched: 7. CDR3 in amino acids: CASSYSVGGRAYEQYF. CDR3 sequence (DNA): TGTGCCAGCAGTTACTCGGTGGGAGGGAGAGCCTACGAGCAGTACTTC.

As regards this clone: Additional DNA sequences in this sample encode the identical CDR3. The CDR3 nucleotides are TGCAGCGTTGAAGGGCAGGGGGGGACTGAAGCTTTCTTT. Translated: CSVEGQGGTEAFF. J is TRBJ1-1 and V is TRBV29-1; 7 bases agree with TRBD1. Germline lookup yields CDR1 SQVTM and CDR2 ANQGSEA. J lost 5 bases, V lost 1 base, and 4 bases had no gene match. CDR3 size: 13 residues.

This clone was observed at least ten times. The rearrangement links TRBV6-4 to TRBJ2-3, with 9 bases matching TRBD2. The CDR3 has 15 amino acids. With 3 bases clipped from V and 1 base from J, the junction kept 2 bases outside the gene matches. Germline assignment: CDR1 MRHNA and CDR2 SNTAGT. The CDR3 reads CASSEVAGGTDTQYF. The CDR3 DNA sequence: TGTGCCAGCAGTGAGGTAGCGGGGGGCACAGATACGCAGTATTTT.

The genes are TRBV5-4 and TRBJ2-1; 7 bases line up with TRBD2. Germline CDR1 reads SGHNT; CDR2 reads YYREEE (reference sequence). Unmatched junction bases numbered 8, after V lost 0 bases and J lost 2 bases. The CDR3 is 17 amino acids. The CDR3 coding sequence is TGTGCCAGCAGCTTGGAACTGGGAGGGGAACCCTACAATGAGCAGTTCTTC. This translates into CASSLELGGEPYNEQFF.

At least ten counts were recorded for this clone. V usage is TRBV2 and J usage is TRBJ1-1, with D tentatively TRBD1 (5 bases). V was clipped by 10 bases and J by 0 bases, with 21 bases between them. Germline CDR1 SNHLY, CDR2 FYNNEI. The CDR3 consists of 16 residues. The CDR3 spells CATHPQPGLMNTEAFF. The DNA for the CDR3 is TGTGCCACCCACCCCCAACCGGGACTGATGAACACTGAAGCTTTCTTT.